What follows is one T cell receptor (beta chain) and its context. Its antigen is as yet unknown. This sample was included in a study of cytotoxic CD8 clonotypes in ibrutinib-treated CLL. Overall study results and limits: Sustained-remission patients were sampled at one set of times and progressing patients at different ones.

The protocol was immunoSEQ multiplex PCR, while the TCRdb copy is restricted to in-frame clones and leaves out a portion. The table lists 160,000 or so clones, around 80% of them singletons. This CDR3 has 14 residues. The germline CDR1 and CDR2 sequences are SGHRS and YFSETQ. Deletions cut 0 bases from V and 8 bases from J, with 12 bases between. The chain uses TRBV5-1 and TRBJ1-3; a possible D gene is TRBD1 (5 bases). The starting material was PBMCs, obtained after 24 months of ibrutinib treatment. This clonotype was obtained from a human donor with chronic lymphocytic leukemia. The DNA of the CDR3 is TGCGCCAGCAGCTTGGATACACCGGGGGACACCATATATTTT. It encodes CASSLDTPGDTIYF.